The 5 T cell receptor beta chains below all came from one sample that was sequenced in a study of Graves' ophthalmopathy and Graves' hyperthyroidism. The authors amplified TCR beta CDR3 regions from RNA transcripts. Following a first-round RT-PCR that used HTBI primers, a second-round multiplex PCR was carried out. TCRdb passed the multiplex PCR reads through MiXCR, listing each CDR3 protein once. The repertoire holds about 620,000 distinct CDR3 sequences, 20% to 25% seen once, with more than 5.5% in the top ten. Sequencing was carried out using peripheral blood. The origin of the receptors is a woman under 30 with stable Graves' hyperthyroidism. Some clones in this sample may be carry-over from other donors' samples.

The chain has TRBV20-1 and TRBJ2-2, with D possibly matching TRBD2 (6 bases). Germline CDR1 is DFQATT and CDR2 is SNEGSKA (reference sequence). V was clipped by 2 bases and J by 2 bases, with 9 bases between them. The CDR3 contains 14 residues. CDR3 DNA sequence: TGCAGTGCTAGACACGGGGGAAACACCGGGGAGCTGTTTTTT. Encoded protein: CSARHGGNTGELFF.

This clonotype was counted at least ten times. CDR3 DNA sequence: TGTGCCAGCTCACGTGGGACAGGGGGTGTTGAGACCCAGTACTTC. Its translation is CASSRGTGGVETQYF. This rearrangement joins TRBV18 to TRBJ2-5; 11 bases map to TRBD1. Germline V lookup: CDR1 KGHSH, CDR2 LQKENI. With 4 bases clipped from V and 5 bases from J, the junction kept 6 bases outside the gene matches. The CDR3 consists of 15 residues.

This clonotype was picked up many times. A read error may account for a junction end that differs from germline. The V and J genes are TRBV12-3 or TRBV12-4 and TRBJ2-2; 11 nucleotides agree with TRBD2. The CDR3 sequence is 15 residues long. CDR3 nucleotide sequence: TGTGCCAGCACCGGACTAGCGGGCTACACCGGGAAGCTGTTTTTT. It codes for CASTGLAGYTGKLFF.

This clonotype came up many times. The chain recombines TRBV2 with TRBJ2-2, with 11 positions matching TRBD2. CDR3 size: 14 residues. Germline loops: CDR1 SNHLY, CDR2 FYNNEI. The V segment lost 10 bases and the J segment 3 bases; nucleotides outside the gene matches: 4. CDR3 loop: CANRLAGYTGELFF. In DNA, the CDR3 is TGTGCCAACCGACTAGCGGGATACACCGGGGAGCTGTTTTTT.

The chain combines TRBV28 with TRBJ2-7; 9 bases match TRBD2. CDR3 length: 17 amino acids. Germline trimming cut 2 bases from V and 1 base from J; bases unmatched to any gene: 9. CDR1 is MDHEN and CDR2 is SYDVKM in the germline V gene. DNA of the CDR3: TGTGCCAGCAGTTTAGTTGCAGCGGGGGGCAGGTCCTACGAGCAGTACTTC. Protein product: CASSLVAAGGRSYEQYF.